Listed below are T cell receptor beta chains from one sample, sequenced in a study of T cells in Graves' hyperthyroidism and ophthalmopathy. TCRdb reprocessed the multiplex PCR reads with MiXCR, giving one entry per CDR3 protein. The sample has 310,000 or so distinct CDR3 sequences; over 15% are singletons. The material sequenced was blood. The receptors derive from a woman aged 55-70 years with Graves' ophthalmopathy. Each CDR3 is given with its conserved first and last residue. D genes are given only for firm matches. Clone size, where shown, is once, few, many, or a class for clones that have expanded.

clone size: many
V gene: TRBV10-3
D gene: -
J gene: TRBJ1-3
CDR3 protein: CAISDPNRAGNTIYF
CDR3 DNA: TGTGCCATCAGTGACCCAAACAGGGCTGGAAACACCATATATTTT

clone size: many
V gene: TRBV12-3/TRBV12-4
D gene: -
J gene: TRBJ2-2
CDR3 protein: CASRKRGTGELFF
CDR3 DNA: TGTGCCAGCAGGAAAAGGGGCACCGGGGAGCTGTTTTTT

clone size: many
V gene: TRBV27
D gene: -
J gene: TRBJ2-7
CDR3 protein: CASSWRGYRGYEQYF
CDR3 DNA: TGTGCCAGCAGTTGGCGGGGCTACCGTGGCTACGAGCAGTACTTC

clone size: few
V gene: TRBV19
D gene: TRBD1
J gene: TRBJ2-2
CDR3 protein: CASSRDRPQNTGELFF
CDR3 DNA: TGTGCCAGTAGTAGGGACAGGCCCCAGAACACCGGGGAGCTGTTTTTT

clone size: -
V gene: TRBV6-1
D gene: -
J gene: TRBJ1-1
CDR3 protein: CASSEYRMNTEAFF
CDR3 DNA: TGTGCCAGCAGTGAATACAGAATGAACACTGAAGCTTTCTTT

clone size: few
V gene: TRBV4-1
D gene: TRBD1
J gene: TRBJ1-2
CDR3 protein: CASSQPEDRGVLYGYTF
CDR3 DNA: TGCGCCAGCAGCCAACCCGAGGACAGGGGCGTGCTCTATGGCTACACCTTC

clone size: -
V gene: TRBV10-1
D gene: -
J gene: TRBJ2-3
CDR3 protein: CASSPDDTDTQYF
CDR3 DNA: TGCGCCAGCAGTCCTGATGACACAGATACGCAGTATTTT

clone size: many
V gene: TRBV6-1
D gene: -
J gene: TRBJ1-2
CDR3 protein: CASSSAHETSNYGYTF
CDR3 DNA: TGTGCCAGCAGTTCGGCCCATGAGACCTCTAACTATGGCTACACCTTC

clone size: many
V gene: TRBV28
D gene: -
J gene: TRBJ2-1
CDR3 protein: CASSLMHTTRYNEQFF
CDR3 DNA: TGTGCCAGCAGTTTAATGCACACTACTAGATACAATGAGCAGTTCTTC

clone size: -
V gene: TRBV24-1
D gene: TRBD2
J gene: TRBJ2-1
CDR3 protein: CATSDPSPAGAAEQFF
CDR3 DNA: TGTGCCACCAGTGATCCCAGCCCAGCGGGAGCTGCTGAGCAGTTCTTC

clone size: few
V gene: TRBV5-1
D gene: TRBD1
J gene: TRBJ2-1
CDR3 protein: CASSSYGTGSYNEQFF
CDR3 DNA: TGCGCCAGCAGCTCCTACGGGACAGGATCCTACAATGAGCAGTTCTTC

clone size: many
V gene: TRBV13
D gene: -
J gene: TRBJ2-5
CDR3 protein: CASSLGLAPSRQYF
CDR3 DNA: TGTGCCAGCAGCTTAGGCTTGGCCCCCTCACGCCAGTACTTC

clone size: many
V gene: TRBV10-3
D gene: -
J gene: TRBJ1-1
CDR3 protein: CAIGRANTEAFF
CDR3 DNA: TGTGCCATCGGACGGGCTAACACTGAAGCTTTCTTT

clone size: many
V gene: TRBV20-1
D gene: -
J gene: TRBJ1-2
CDR3 protein: CSASLPAVYGYTF
CDR3 DNA: TGCAGTGCTAGCTTGCCGGCAGTCTATGGCTACACCTTC

clone size: few
V gene: TRBV20-1
D gene: -
J gene: TRBJ2-2
CDR3 protein: CSARRVGTGELFF
CDR3 DNA: TGCAGTGCGCGAAGGGTCGGGACCGGGGAGCTGTTTTTT

clone size: -
V gene: TRBV6-2/TRBV6-3
D gene: -
J gene: TRBJ1-2
CDR3 protein: CASSYDPKNYGYTF
CDR3 DNA: TGTGCCAGCAGTTACGACCCCAAGAACTATGGCTACACCTTC

clone size: -
V gene: TRBV5-6
D gene: -
J gene: TRBJ2-5
CDR3 protein: CASSLERGRKETQYF
CDR3 DNA: TGTGCCAGCAGCTTAGAACGGGGTAGAAAAGAGACCCAGTACTTC

clone size: many
V gene: TRBV5-1
D gene: -
J gene: TRBJ2-3
CDR3 protein: CASSLESADTQYF
CDR3 DNA: TGCGCCAGCAGCTTGGAGTCCGCAGATACGCAGTATTTT

clone size: -
V gene: TRBV6-1
D gene: TRBD1
J gene: TRBJ1-6
CDR3 protein: CASSTRQGSRSPLHF
CDR3 DNA: TGTGCCAGCAGTACCCGACAGGGGTCAAGATCACCCCTCCACTTT

clone size: many
V gene: TRBV7-2
D gene: -
J gene: TRBJ1-5
CDR3 protein: CASSIQRDQPQHF
CDR3 DNA: TGTGCCAGCAGCATACAGCGCGATCAGCCCCAGCATTTT

clone size: many
V gene: TRBV4-1
D gene: -
J gene: TRBJ2-3
CDR3 protein: CASSQDRPESTDTQYF
CDR3 DNA: TGCGCCAGCAGCCAAGATAGACCGGAGAGCACAGATACGCAGTATTTT

clone size: few
V gene: TRBV10-3
D gene: -
J gene: TRBJ1-1
CDR3 protein: CAISDPGKNTEAFF
CDR3 DNA: TGTGCCATCAGTGACCCGGGGAAGAACACTGAAGCTTTCTTT

clone size: -
V gene: TRBV24-1
D gene: -
J gene: TRBJ1-5
CDR3 protein: CATSDPGLGGQPQHF
CDR3 DNA: TGTGCCACCAGTGACCCCGGGCTCGGGGGTCAGCCCCAGCATTTT

clone size: few
V gene: TRBV12-3/TRBV12-4
D gene: -
J gene: TRBJ1-2
CDR3 protein: CASSMTEYGYTF
CDR3 DNA: TGTGCCAGCAGCATGACCGAATATGGCTACACCTTC

clone size: many
V gene: TRBV20-1
D gene: -
J gene: TRBJ1-2
CDR3 protein: CSAREGGAAGYTF
CDR3 DNA: TGCAGTGCTAGAGAAGGGGGGGCGGCGGGCTACACCTTC